This TCR beta chain stems from a study of blood T cell repertoires in COVID-19. The count of this clone is one. In the same sample, other DNA sequences code for this CDR3. Trimming stripped 1 base from V and 5 bases from J, with 8 bases between. The CDR3 sequence is 14 residues long. Per the germline V gene, CDR1 is SGHTA and CDR2 is FQGNSA. Original data processing: Reference gene primers were amplified, and this amplification served to estimate nucleated cell counts. Sequencing used immunoSEQ multiplex PCR; TCRdb keeps in-frame clones, though not all of them. The V and J calls and clone size come from that table; D and trimming were worked out from the DNA. The data contain under 300,000 clones, 80% to 95% of them singletons. Followed over time, Seattle patients had been enrolled while infection was active.

The sequenced sample consisted of peripheral blood. The chain joins TRBV7-2 to TRBJ2-2, with a possible D match to TRBD1 (6 bases). The source is a young man with COVID-19, enrolled during active disease. CDR3 region: CASSLDRETGELFF. The CDR3 DNA reads as TGTGCCAGCAGCTTAGACAGGGAGACCGGGGAGCTGTTTTTT.